The 30 T cell receptor beta chains listed next were all sequenced from one sample in a study of blood T cell repertoires in COVID-19. Assay used: immunoSEQ multiplex PCR; TCRdb lists only in-frame clones, some missing. In the table there are approximately 90,000 clones, more than 60% of which are singletons. The material sequenced was peripheral blood. The origin of the receptors is a man aged 70-80 years with acute or convalescent COVID-19.

This clone was seen only a few times. This rearrangement joins TRBV6-5 to TRBJ2-5, with D uncertain. Germline CDR1 is MNHEY and CDR2 is SVGAGI. The CDR3 runs to 11 residues. The ends were cut back, 4 bases at V and 4 bases at J, with 4 bases in the middle. The CDR3 nucleotides read TGTGCCAGCAGTTTTAGAGAGACCCAGTACTTC. Translation: CASSFRETQYF.

The chain recombines TRBV7-9 with TRBJ1-3; a possible D gene is TRBD1 (5 bases). The CDR3 loop spans 13 amino acids. Germline assignment: CDR1 SEHNR and CDR2 FQNEAQ (reference sequence). V was clipped by 2 bases and J by 6 bases, with 8 bases between them. CDR3 coding DNA: TGTGCCAGCAGCTTACAGGGTACAAACACCATATATTTT. Translated: CASSLQGTNTIYF.

This clone was picked up one time. The chain links TRBV2 to TRBJ2-2, with 7 bases fitting TRBD2. Germline lookup yields CDR1 SNHLY and CDR2 FYNNEI. V dropped 3 bases and J dropped 6; count of bases not matched to a gene: 16. This CDR3 spans 18 amino acids. The CDR3 loop reads CASSDALGGGPNPGELFF. CDR3 in DNA: TGTGCCAGCAGTGACGCGCTTGGGGGGGGACCGAATCCCGGGGAGCTGTTTTTT.

The CDR3 spells CASSFDVQGNTEAFF. The CDR3 region has the DNA TGTGCCAGCAGCTTTGATGTACAGGGGAACACTGAAGCTTTCTTT. V gene TRBV11-2 combines with J gene TRBJ1-1, with TRBD1 as a possible D gene (6 bases). V was pared by 3 bases and J by 1 base, with 12 bases between. CDR3 size: 15 residues. Germline lookup yields CDR1 SGHAT and CDR2 FQNNGV.

The count of this clone is one. V is TRBV10-3 and J is TRBJ2-2; 7 nucleotides align to TRBD1. The junction had 3 bases not matched to a gene; V was cut back by 4 bases and J by 1 base. The CDR3 runs 15 residues. In germline, CDR1 is ENHRY, CDR2 SYGVKD. CDR3 loop: CAISGTGVNTGELFF. CDR3 sequence (DNA): TGTGCCATCAGTGGGACAGGAGTGAACACCGGGGAGCTGTTTTTT.

The chain links TRBV5-4 to TRBJ2-5; 10 bases line up with TRBD1. Germline values: CDR1 SGHNT, CDR2 YYREEE (reference sequence). The J segment lost 5 bases and the V segment lost 4 bases, leaving 11 bases of the junction unmatched. This CDR3 has 16 amino acids. DNA for the CDR3: TGTGCCAGCAGCCCCCGGGACAGGGGTCAATGGGAGACCCAGTACTTC. This codes for CASSPRDRGQWETQYF. Combining the CDR3 with reference TRBV5-4 and TRBJ2-5 gives the whole variable domain ETGVTQSPTHLIKTRGQQVTLRCSSQSGHNTVSWYQQALGQGPQFIFQYYREEENGRGNFPPRFSGLQFPNYSSELNVNALELDDSALYLCASSPRDRGQWETQYFGPGTRLLVL.

The rearrangement joins TRBV29-1 to TRBJ1-3, with D unclear. The germline V gene has CDR1 SQVTM and CDR2 ANQGSEA. V was shortened by 6 bases and J by 8 bases, with 8 bases between the two germline ends. There are 10 residues in the CDR3. The CDR3 nucleotides read TGCAGCGTCTTCGGAGACACCATATATTTT. As protein: CSVFGDTIYF.

CDR3 in amino acids: CASSTNRGGVNTEAFF. The DNA of the CDR3 is TGTGCCAGTAGTACAAACAGGGGTGGAGTGAACACTGAAGCTTTCTTT. The rearrangement uses TRBV19 and TRBJ1-1; TRBD1 matches 7 bases. Trimming cost V 4 bases and J 0 bases; bases outside gene matches: 8. Germline V gene data show CDR1 as LNHDA and CDR2 as SQIVND (reference sequence). The CDR3 consists of 16 residues.

This clone was counted only a few times. The chain combines TRBV5-4 with TRBJ1-3; 10 bases agree with TRBD1. Germline CDR1 SGHNT, CDR2 YYREEE (reference sequence). The CDR3 is 14 residues long. The ends lost 4 bases at V and 4 bases at J; junction bases unmatched: 2. CDR3 in DNA: TGTGCCAGCAGCGGGACAGGGGTCGGAAACACCATATATTTT. Translated: CASSGTGVGNTIYF.

J is TRBJ1-2 and V is TRBV28, with 7 nucleotides matching TRBD1. The V and J ends lost 5 bases and 5 bases, in that order; junction bases with no gene match: 2. The CDR3 runs to 12 residues. The germline V gene has CDR1 MDHEN and CDR2 SYDVKM. CDR3 sequence reads: CASSGTDYGYTF. The CDR3 bases are TGTGCCAGCAGTGGGACAGATTATGGCTACACCTTC.

This clone was found many times. This chain joins TRBV11-2 and TRBJ2-7; weak D call: TRBD2 (5 bases). V dropped 3 bases and J dropped 2 bases, with 20 bases sitting between them. The CDR3 consists of 17 residues. Germline V gene lookup returns CDR1 SGHAT and CDR2 FQNNGV. The CDR3 DNA follows: TGTGCCAGCAGCTTCTACGGGGTAGAGAGATCAACCTACGAGCAGTACTTC. Translating it yields CASSFYGVERSTYEQYF. The whole variable domain, remainder taken from reference TRBV11-2 and TRBJ2-7, is EAGVAQSPRYKIIEKRQSVAFWCNPISGHATLYWYQQILGQGPKLLIQFQNNGVVDDSQLPKDRFSAERLKGVDSTLKIQPAKLEDSAVYLCASSFYGVERSTYEQYFGPGTRLTVT.

In nucleotides, the CDR3 is TGTGCCAGCAGCTTGGCCCTAGTTATGACTCGGGACGGGGAGCTGTTTTTT. Translation: CASSLALVMTRDGELFF. This sequence joins TRBV5-5 and TRBJ2-2, with D tentatively TRBD2 (5 bases). V lost 0 bases and J lost 7, with 19 bases in between. The CDR3 loop spans 17 amino acids. Per the germline V gene, CDR1 is SGHKS and CDR2 is YYEKEE (reference sequence). The whole variable domain, filled in from reference TRBV5-5 and TRBJ2-2, reads DAGVTQSPTHLIKTRGQQVTLRCSPISGHKSVSWYQQVLGQGPQFIFQYYEKEERGRGNFPDRFSARQFPNYSSELNVNALLLGDSALYLCASSLALVMTRDGELFFGEGSRLTVL.

The chain couples TRBV11-2 to TRBJ1-2, with a weak D call TRBD1 (6 bases). CDR1 is SGHAT and CDR2 is FQNNGV in the germline V gene. V lost 5 bases and J 3 bases, leaving 19 bases between the germline ends. This CDR3 comprises 16 residues. The CDR3 DNA reads TGTGCCAGCAGCCCCGTACCCGGGACATCACACTATGGCTACACCTTC. The encoded protein is CASSPVPGTSHYGYTF.

Here the CDR3 reads CASSLGGQGAREDTQYF. The DNA of the CDR3 is TGTGCCAGCAGCTTAGGGGGACAGGGGGCGCGAGAAGATACGCAGTATTTT. The chain employs TRBV11-3 and TRBJ2-3; the match to TRBD1 covers 12 bases. The CDR3 length is 17 residues. The J segment lost 5 bases and the V segment lost 1 base, leaving 7 bases of the junction unmatched. The germline CDR1 and CDR2 sequences are SGHNT and YENEEA. The entire variable domain, with the rest obtained from reference TRBV11-3 and TRBJ2-3, is as follows: EAGVVQSPRYKIIEKKQPVAFWCNPISGHNTLYWYLQNLGQGPELLIRYENEEAVDDSQLPKDRFSAERLKGVDSTLKIQPAELGDSAVYLCASSLGGQGAREDTQYFGPGTRLTVL.

V usage is TRBV6-1 and J usage is TRBJ2-7; D gene uncertain. V lost 1 base and J 0 bases, leaving 10 bases between the germline ends. Germline V gene lookup returns CDR1 MNHNS and CDR2 SASEGT. CDR3 size: 15 residues. The CDR3, as DNA: TGTGCCAGCAGTGAAGGCGACGGCGGCTCCTACGAGCAGTACTTC. Translation: CASSEGDGGSYEQYF.

This chain uses TRBV11-2 with TRBJ1-1; D gene ambiguous. Germline loops: CDR1 SGHAT, CDR2 FQNNGV. Trimming took off 5 bases at V and 4 bases at J, with 14 bases between the two ends. The CDR3 loop spans 14 amino acids. The CDR3 protein is CASSAGLAGTEAFF. The CDR3 bases are TGTGCCAGCAGCGCGGGATTGGCGGGCACTGAAGCTTTCTTT.

J is TRBJ2-2 and V is TRBV7-8; no clear D gene. Germline values: CDR1 SGHVS, CDR2 FQNEAQ. CDR3 length: 13 residues. The V end lost 5 bases, the J end lost 6 bases, and 10 bases lay between the germline ends. The CDR3 sequence is CASSVAEAGELFF. In DNA form, the CDR3 reads TGTGCCAGCAGCGTTGCGGAAGCCGGGGAGCTGTTTTTT.

This clone was observed a single time. J is TRBJ2-3 and V is TRBV3-1 (or the pseudogene TRBV3-2); 10 bases fit TRBD2. Germline-derived CDR1 and CDR2 are LGHDT and YNNKEL (reference sequence). V gave up 4 bases and J gave up 5 bases; unmatched junction bases: 9. The CDR3 runs 16 residues. Here the CDR3 DNA reads TGTGCCAGCAGCCCCGAGAGCGGGGGGGCGTTAGATACGCAGTATTTT. Amino acids: CASSPESGGALDTQYF.

The rearrangement uses TRBV14 and TRBJ1-6, with 8 bases identical to TRBD1. Trimming cost V 6 bases and J 7 bases; bases outside gene matches: 5. This CDR3 has 14 amino acids. Germline V CDR1 and CDR2: SGHDN, FVKESK. The CDR3 bases are TGTGCCAGCAGTCCAGGGGGCTTCAATTCACCCCTCCACTTT. It yields the protein CASSPGGFNSPLHF.

This rearrangement joins TRBV9 to TRBJ1-2, with TRBD1 matching 7 bases. This CDR3 spans 13 amino acids. Germline V lookup: CDR1 SGDLS, CDR2 YYNGEE. J lost 4 bases, V lost 5 bases, and 5 bases had no gene match. The chain's CDR3 is CASSAQGIYGYTF. DNA of the CDR3: TGTGCCAGCAGTGCACAGGGGATCTATGGCTACACCTTC.

V is TRBV5-1 and J is TRBJ2-5, with 10 bases identical to TRBD2. This CDR3 is 16 amino acids long. The V gene's germline CDR1 is SGHRS and CDR2 YFSETQ. Unmatched junction bases numbered 6, after V lost 0 bases and J lost 4 bases. The DNA for the CDR3 is TGCGCCAGCAGCTTGGAGGGAGCGGGGGGGCCAGAGACCCAGTACTTC. Protein product: CASSLEGAGGPETQYF.

V and J are TRBV4-1 and TRBJ1-3; D gene ambiguous. Trimming took off 1 base at V and 0 bases at J, with 10 bases between the two ends. Germline V gene data show CDR1 as MGHRA and CDR2 as YSYEKL. The CDR3 covers 16 residues. This CDR3 is CASSQGDGSSGNTIYF. CDR3 nucleotides: TGCGCCAGCAGCCAAGGAGACGGGAGCTCTGGAAACACCATATATTTT.

The chain joins TRBV11-3 to TRBJ2-2; D might be TRBD1 (6 bases). Germline V gene data show CDR1 as SGHNT and CDR2 as YENEEA. The germline V and J ends were trimmed by 5 bases and 2 bases, with 9 bases remaining between them. CDR3 size: 14 residues. The CDR3 region has the DNA TGTGCCAGCAGCCCCGGGACAAACACCGGGGAGCTGTTTTTT. Its translation is CASSPGTNTGELFF.

This clone was detected only a few times. The genes are TRBV15 and TRBJ2-3, with D perhaps TRBD2 (5 bases). The CDR3 spans 15 residues. Germline V gives CDR1 LNHNV, CDR2 YYDKDF (reference sequence). V gave up 5 bases and J gave up 3 bases, with 15 bases separating them. The CDR3 here is CATSEGSSRTDTQYF. CDR3 nucleotide sequence: TGTGCCACCAGCGAGGGTAGCTCAAGGACAGATACGCAGTATTTT.

This clone was recorded only once. The chain has TRBV2 and TRBJ1-5, with D maybe TRBD1 (5 bases). The CDR3 contains 15 residues. The germline V gene encodes CDR1 SNHLY and CDR2 FYNNEI. V lost 8 bases and J 0 bases, leaving 14 bases between the germline ends. The CDR3 DNA reads TGTGCCAGCGGGATGGGGCAGTATAGCAATCAGCCCCAGCATTTT. Translation: CASGMGQYSNQPQHF.

This chain uses TRBV27 with TRBJ2-1; 12 nucleotides match TRBD1. The V segment lost 4 bases and the J segment 8 bases; nucleotides outside the gene matches: 3. Per germline, CDR1 MNHEY and CDR2 SMNVEV (reference sequence). The CDR3 covers 14 residues. The DNA for the CDR3 is TGTGCCAGCAGTTCCGGGACAGGGGGCTATGAGCAGTTCTTC. It specifies CASSSGTGGYEQFF.

The J gene is TRBJ2-1, the V gene TRBV4-1; 7 positions agree with TRBD2. V lost 1 base and J lost 0; bases outside the gene matches: 6. The germline V gene has CDR1 MGHRA and CDR2 YSYEKL. The CDR3 totals 17 residues. CDR3 in amino acids: CASSQVPRGSSYNEQFF. The CDR3 nucleotides read TGCGCCAGCAGCCAAGTCCCGCGGGGGAGCTCCTACAATGAGCAGTTCTTC.

V gene TRBV9 combines with J gene TRBJ2-3; 7 nucleotides agree with TRBD1. V lost 3 bases, J lost 7 bases, and 14 bases stayed unmatched. The CDR3 runs 16 residues. Germline V lookup: CDR1 SGDLS, CDR2 YYNGEE. CDR3 in DNA: TGTGCCAGCAGCGAAAGGACAGGCTCGGGGAGATATACGCAGTATTTT. It encodes CASSERTGSGRYTQYF.

This clone was detected a few times. The DNA for the CDR3 is TGTGCCAGCAGCTCGGGGGGCCCTTGGGATACGCAGTATTTT. Protein sequence: CASSSGGPWDTQYF. The chain is built from TRBV27 and TRBJ2-3; tentatively, D is TRBD2 (7 bases). Germline loops: CDR1 MNHEY, CDR2 SMNVEV (reference sequence). Between the trimmed V and J ends, which lost 6 bases and 6 bases, there was a span of 16 bases. The length of the CDR3 is 14 residues.

The rearrangement uses TRBV28 and TRBJ1-3; a possible D gene is TRBD1 (5 bases). V was pared by 7 bases and J by 1 base, with 11 bases between. Per germline, CDR1 MDHEN and CDR2 SYDVKM. This CDR3 comprises 14 residues. The CDR3 loop reads CASTPGVSGNTIYF. The CDR3 DNA follows: TGTGCCAGCACCCCGGGGGTTTCTGGAAACACCATATATTTT.